This TCR beta chain was profiled in a study of blood T cell repertoires in COVID-19. Repertoires were generated with immunoSEQ multiplex PCR, while TCRdb's copy carries only in-frame clones and drops some. The sample holds more than 350,000 clones, 80% to 90% seen once. Trimming removed 1 base from V and 8 bases from J, with 24 bases in between. Germline CDR1 SGHVS, CDR2 FNYEAQ. The CDR3 totals 18 residues. Two negative PCRs, clearance, or symptom resolution had been documented for recovered Cohort 3 donors. This clone was counted between two and nine times. Sequenced input: PBMCs or T cells enriched from blood (not recorded which). The clonotype originates from a man between 18 and 29 years old who had recovered from COVID-19. J is TRBJ2-1 and V is TRBV7-6; D is undetermined. The CDR3 nucleotides are TGTGCCAGCAGCTTAGGGGCCTTACCCCCCCTTTACATCGATGAGCAGTTCTTC. Its protein product is CASSLGALPPLYIDEQFF.